The rows below give T cell receptor beta chains drawn from one sample of a study of blood T cell repertoires in COVID-19. Assay used: immunoSEQ multiplex PCR; TCRdb lists only in-frame clones, some missing. This sample has under 250,000 clones; approximately 91% occur once, and the top ten carry roughly 5%. Sequenced sample: peripheral blood. These receptors came from a woman in her thirties or forties with acute or convalescent COVID-19. Each CDR3 is given with its conserved first and last residue. Each record gives: clone size, D gene, J gene, V gene, CDR3 protein, CDR3 DNA. A D gene is named only where the DNA matches it firmly. Only some rows state a clone size, as once, few, many or a class for expanded clones.

>.|TRBD1|TRBJ1-5|TRBV19
CASSMGTGANQPQHF
TGTGCCAGTAGTATGGGGACAGGGGCCAATCAGCCCCAGCATTTT
>.|.|TRBJ1-1|TRBV6-5
CASSYAGRAEAFF
TGTGCCAGCAGTTACGCGGGGAGGGCTGAAGCTTTCTTT
>.|.|TRBJ2-2|TRBV6-5
CASSGQLNTGELFF
TGTGCCAGCAGCGGACAACTGAACACCGGGGAGCTGTTTTTT
>.|.|TRBJ2-1|TRBV7-3
CASSFGGVGSEQFF
TGTGCCAGCAGCTTCGGGGGTGTGGGGTCGGAGCAGTTCTTC
>.|TRBD1|TRBJ1-4|TRBV15
CATSRGQTNEKLFF
TGTGCCACCAGTCGGGGACAGACTAATGAAAAACTGTTTTTT
>.|TRBD1|TRBJ2-2|TRBV18
CASSPGTVRHGELFF
TGTGCCAGCTCACCAGGGACAGTGAGACACGGGGAGCTGTTTTTT
>.|TRBD2|TRBJ2-2|TRBV3-1/TRBV3-2
CASSHPMGTSGTGELFF
TGTGCCAGCAGCCACCCTATGGGGACTAGCGGGACCGGGGAGCTGTTTTTT
>.|TRBD1|TRBJ1-2|TRBV6-5
CASRNRGPSYGYTF
TGTGCCAGCAGAAACAGGGGGCCCTCCTATGGCTACACCTTC
>once|TRBD2|TRBJ2-5|TRBV6-5
CASSPWGGFKETQYF
TGTGCCAGCAGTCCATGGGGGGGGTTTAAAGAGACCCAGTACTTC
>.|.|TRBJ1-1|TRBV5-1
CASSFRGGTEAFF
TGCGCCAGCAGCTTCAGGGGTGGGACTGAAGCTTTCTTT
>.|TRBD2|TRBJ2-5|TRBV4-2
CASSQGLLAGGPQWYQETQYF
TGTGCCAGCAGCCAGGGATTACTAGCGGGGGGCCCCCAGTGGTACCAAGAGACCCAGTACTTC
>.|TRBD1|TRBJ1-5|TRBV6-6
CASSGHQTGDNQPQHF
TGTGCCAGCAGTGGACACCAGACAGGGGACAATCAGCCCCAGCATTTT
>.|.|TRBJ2-1|TRBV2
CASTYYNNEQFF
TGTGCCAGCACCTATTATAACAATGAGCAGTTCTTC
>.|.|TRBJ1-3|TRBV5-8
CASSSGGYSGNTIYF
TGTGCCAGCAGCTCGGGGGGCTACTCTGGAAACACCATATATTTT
>.|TRBD1|TRBJ2-5|TRBV29-1
CSVSTGVGETQYF
TGCAGCGTTTCCACAGGGGTGGGAGAGACCCAGTACTTC
>.|.|TRBJ1-1|TRBV5-6
CASSMTGGTEAFF
TGTGCCAGCAGCATGACTGGTGGCACTGAAGCTTTCTTT
>.|.|TRBJ2-5|TRBV5-1
CASSLVTGVQETQYF
TGCGCCAGCAGCTTGGTAACAGGCGTTCAAGAGACCCAGTACTTC
>.|.|TRBJ1-5|TRBV5-8
CASSLFQGSDQPQHF
TGTGCCAGCAGCTTGTTTCAGGGATCAGATCAACCCCAGCATTTT
>.|.|TRBJ1-1|TRBV15
CATSRGRGMRTEAFF
TGTGCCACCAGCAGAGGTCGGGGGATGAGGACTGAAGCTTTCTTT